The T cell receptor (beta chain) under discussion was sequenced for a study of blood T cell repertoires in COVID-19. The CDR3 totals 12 residues. Trimming stripped 5 bases from V and 7 bases from J, with 9 bases between. Per germline, CDR1 SGHVS and CDR2 FQNEAQ. Per the study methods: Estimated nucleated cell counts came from reference gene primer amplification. Repertoires were generated with immunoSEQ multiplex PCR, while TCRdb's copy carries only in-frame clones and drops some. V and J calls and clone size come straight from that table; D and trimming were deduced from the DNA. The sample carries roughly 340,000 clones, about nine tenths recorded once.

The material sequenced was peripheral blood. V is TRBV7-8 and J is TRBJ1-5; D may be TRBD1 (5 bases). The clonotype comes from a woman aged 45-60 years with COVID-19, enrolled during active disease. The CDR3 DNA reads as TGTGCCAGCAGCCAAGGGGAACAGCCCCAGCATTTT. As protein: CASSQGEQPQHF. Complete variable domain (other parts from reference TRBV7-8 and TRBJ1-5): GAGVSQSPRYKVAKRGQDVALRCDPISGHVSLFWYQQALGQGPEFLTYFQNEAQLDKSGLPSDRFFAERPEGSVSTLKIQRTQQEDSAVYLCASSQGEQPQHFGDGTRLSIL.